These 10 T cell receptor beta chains came from one sample sequenced in a study of vaccination and CD4 T cells after COVID-19. The antigens for these receptors are not known. The treatment is: approximately 9-day PBMC culture with coronavirus spike peptide pools or control peptides (ViraFEST assay). Cultured CD4+ T cells had their DNA profiled by the Oncomine TCR Beta short-read assay. TCRdb redid the calling of the PCR reads with MiXCR, one entry per CDR3 protein. The sample shows around 10,000 distinct CDR3 sequences, around three fifths of them seen only once. Sequences were obtained from CD4+ T cells from blood, cultured in vitro. The receptors were sampled from a human donor who had recovered from COVID-19.

This sequence joins TRBV15 and TRBJ1-2; D perhaps matches TRBD1 (5 bases). CDR1 LNHNV and CDR2 YYDKDF come from the germline V gene (reference sequence). V was shortened by 0 bases and J by 0 bases, with 11 bases between the two germline ends. The CDR3 extends over 16 amino acids. The CDR3 sequence: CATSRDRGGANYGYTF. The DNA of the CDR3 is TGTGCCACCAGCAGAGATCGTGGGGGAGCTAACTATGGCTACACCTTC. The variable domain in full, with the rest retrieved from reference TRBV15 and TRBJ1-2, is DAMVIQNPRYQVTQFGKPVTLSCSQTLNHNVMYWYQQKSSQAPKLLFHYYDKDFNNEADTPDNFQSRRPNTSFCFLDIRSPGLGDTAMYLCATSRDRGGANYGYTFGSGTRLTVV.

The chain links TRBV20-1 to TRBJ1-5, with 9 bases fitting TRBD1. Germline V gives CDR1 DFQATT, CDR2 SNEGSKA (reference sequence). This CDR3 comprises 15 residues. J lost 4 bases, V lost 2 bases, and 6 bases had no gene match. The CDR3 loop is CSARRRTGANQPQHF. The CDR3 coding sequence is TGCAGTGCTAGACGCCGGACAGGGGCTAATCAGCCCCAGCATTTT.

The rearrangement links TRBV28 to TRBJ1-6; weak D call: TRBD1 (6 bases). This CDR3 region has 14 residues. Per the germline V gene, CDR1 is MDHEN and CDR2 is SYDVKM. V was pared by 4 bases and J by 6 bases, with 10 bases between. CDR3 in amino acids: CASSYRVLNSPLHF. In DNA form, the CDR3 reads TGTGCCAGCAGTTACAGGGTCCTTAATTCACCCCTCCACTTT.

V gene TRBV20-1 combines with J gene TRBJ2-3; TRBD1 matches at 9 bases. The trim removed 6 bases at V and 9 bases at J, leaving 13 bases unmatched. The CDR3 is made up of 14 amino acids. Germline V gene data show CDR1 as DFQATT and CDR2 as SNEGSKA (reference sequence). The CDR3: CSATPAGTGSTQYF. The CDR3 DNA reads as TGCAGTGCAACCCCGGCCGGGACAGGGTCGACGCAGTATTTT.

V is TRBV20-1 and J is TRBJ1-3, with TRBD1 matching 7 bases. Losses at the gene ends were 0 bases for V and 4 bases for J; bases not matched to a gene: 6. Germline CDR1 is DFQATT and CDR2 is SNEGSKA (reference sequence). The CDR3 extends over 15 amino acids. The CDR3 coding sequence is TGCAGTGCTAGAGAGGCGCGCAGGGGGGGAAACACCATATATTTT. Translated, it gives CSAREARRGGNTIYF.

The genes are TRBV7-9 and TRBJ1-2; D is possibly TRBD1 (5 bases). The CDR3 is made up of 14 amino acids. Trimming removed 4 bases from V and 4 bases from J, with 13 bases in between. CDR1 SEHNR and CDR2 FQNEAQ come from the germline V gene (reference sequence). CDR3 DNA: TGTGCCAGCAGCTCAGGGTCCGGGGCCTATGGCTACACCTTC. Its translation: CASSSGSGAYGYTF.

V gene TRBV7-9 combines with J gene TRBJ1-6; weak D call: TRBD1 (6 bases). The germline gives CDR1 SEHNR, CDR2 FQNEAQ (reference sequence). Trimming shortened V by 5 bases and J by 5 bases, and 16 bases separated the two germline ends. The CDR3 spans 16 residues. CDR3 sequence reads: CASSVNRDWNNSPLHF. CDR3 bases: TGTGCCAGCAGCGTAAACAGGGATTGGAATAATTCACCCCTCCACTTT.

The chain combines TRBV6-5 with TRBJ1-5; perhaps TRBD1 as D (6 bases). This CDR3 comprises 13 residues. CDR1 is MNHEY, CDR2 SVGAGI, per germline. Trimming took off 2 bases at V and 7 bases at J, with 9 bases between the two ends. The CDR3: CASSYKGGQPQHF. The CDR3 coding sequence is TGTGCCAGCAGTTACAAAGGGGGGCAGCCCCAGCATTTT.

The CDR3 nucleotides read TGCAGTGCTAGCTCTGAAAGGACAGCTCACTATGGCTACACCTTC. It yields the protein CSASSERTAHYGYTF. The V and J genes are TRBV20-1 and TRBJ1-2; D possibly corresponds to TRBD1 (6 bases). The germline V gene has CDR1 DFQATT and CDR2 SNEGSKA (reference sequence). The CDR3 runs 15 residues. Deletions cut 3 bases from V and 3 bases from J, with 17 bases between.

The chain joins TRBV27 to TRBJ1-5; tentatively, D is TRBD1 (5 bases). This CDR3 has 14 amino acids. Trimming pared 4 bases from V and 1 base from J, leaving 8 bases between. Germline CDR1 reads MNHEY; CDR2 reads SMNVEV (reference sequence). The CDR3: CASSWSGSNQPQHF. As DNA, the CDR3 is TGTGCCAGCAGTTGGTCAGGGAGCAATCAGCCCCAGCATTTT.